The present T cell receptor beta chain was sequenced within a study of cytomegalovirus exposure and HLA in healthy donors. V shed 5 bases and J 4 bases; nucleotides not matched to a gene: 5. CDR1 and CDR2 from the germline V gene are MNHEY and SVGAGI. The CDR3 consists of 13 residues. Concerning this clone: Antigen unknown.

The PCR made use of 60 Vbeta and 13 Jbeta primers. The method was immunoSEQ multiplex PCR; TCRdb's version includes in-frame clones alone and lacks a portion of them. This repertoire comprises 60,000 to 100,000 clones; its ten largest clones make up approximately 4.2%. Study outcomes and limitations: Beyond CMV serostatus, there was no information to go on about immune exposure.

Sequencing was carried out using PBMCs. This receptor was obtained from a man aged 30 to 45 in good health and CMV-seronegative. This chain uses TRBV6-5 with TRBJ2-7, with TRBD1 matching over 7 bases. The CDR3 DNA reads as TGTGCCAGCAGTAAGCAGGGGGTATACGAGCAGTACTTC. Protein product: CASSKQGVYEQYF.